This TCR beta chain was sequenced in a study of beta chain features in type 1 diabetes. Whole-study results and caveats: There was a moderate but significant shortening of TCRB CDR3s in all four CD4+ subsets of Type 1 diabetes patients.

Sorting with CD45RO/CCR7/CD25/CD127/CD95/CD27 yielded naive, central memory, regulatory and stem-like memory CD4+ cells. The CDR3 has 12 amino acids. The germline V gene encodes CDR1 SQVTM and CDR2 ANQGSEA. V was clipped by 5 bases and J by 3 bases, with 10 bases between them. Since all of the isolated RNA was reverse transcribed, expressed TCRB transcripts were what got sequenced. Clones were read by immunoSEQ multiplex PCR, and TCRdb kept only the in-frame ones, dropping some. The repertoire holds fewer than 300,000 clones, around 21% seen once, with more than 0.025% in the top ten. Details on this clone: Its target is unknown.

The source material was naive CD4+ T cells from blood. This receptor was identified in a woman aged 40 to 50 with type 1 diabetes. This rearrangement joins TRBV29-1 to TRBJ1-1; D gene uncertain. CDR3 amino acids: CSVIPTYTEAFF. The CDR3 DNA follows: TGCAGCGTTATACCAACTTACACTGAAGCTTTCTTT.